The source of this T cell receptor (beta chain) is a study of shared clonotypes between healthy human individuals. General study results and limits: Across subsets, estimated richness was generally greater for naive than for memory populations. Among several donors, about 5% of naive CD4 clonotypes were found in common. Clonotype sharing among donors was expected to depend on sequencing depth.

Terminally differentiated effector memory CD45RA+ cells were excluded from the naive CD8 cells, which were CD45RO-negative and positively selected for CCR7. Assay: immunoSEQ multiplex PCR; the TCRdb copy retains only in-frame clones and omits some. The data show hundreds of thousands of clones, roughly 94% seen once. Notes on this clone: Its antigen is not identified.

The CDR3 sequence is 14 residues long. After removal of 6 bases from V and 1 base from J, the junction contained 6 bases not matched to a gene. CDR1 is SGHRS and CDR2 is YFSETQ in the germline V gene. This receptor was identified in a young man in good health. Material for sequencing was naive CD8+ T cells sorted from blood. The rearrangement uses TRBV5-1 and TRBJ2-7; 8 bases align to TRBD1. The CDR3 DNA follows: TGCGCCAGCAACGACAGGGGAGCGTCCTACGAGCAGTACTTC. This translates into CASNDRGASYEQYF.